This entry lists 24 T cell receptor beta chains sequenced from one sample in a study of identical twins. Via MiXCR, TCRdb re-called the 5' RACE reads, giving one row per CDR3 protein. The data contain under 300,000 distinct CDR3 sequences, roughly 8% of them singletons. This sample was shared with a second study, whose subject was yellow fever vaccine responses in identical twins.

The specimen sequenced was CD8+ T cells sorted from blood. The source is a woman aged 18-29 years in good health.

This clonotype appeared many times. The chain links TRBV4-1 to TRBJ2-2, with D maybe TRBD1 (5 bases). V lost 1 base and J 5 bases, leaving 14 bases between the germline ends. CDR1 is MGHRA, CDR2 YSYEKL, per germline. The CDR3 sequence is 16 residues long. The CDR3 region is CASSQGPGFETGELFF. The CDR3 nucleotides read TGCGCCAGCAGCCAAGGACCAGGGTTTGAGACCGGGGAGCTGTTTTTT.

This clonotype was detected only a few times. The chain couples TRBV5-1 to TRBJ1-4, with TRBD1 identical over 7 bases. The germline V gene encodes CDR1 SGHRS and CDR2 YFSETQ. The CDR3 covers 14 residues. V trimming: 3 bases; J trimming: 4 bases; junction bases outside the gene matches: 3. Written as DNA, the CDR3 is TGCGCCAGCAGCTCCGGGACAGTTAATGAAAAACTGTTTTTT. Residues: CASSSGTVNEKLFF.

This clonotype turned up a few times. The rearrangement joins TRBV3-1 to TRBJ2-5; 13 bases are a match to TRBD2. With V trimmed by 4 bases and J by 5 bases, 10 bases remained unmatched. Germline values: CDR1 LGHDT, CDR2 YNNKEL (reference sequence). CDR3 length equals 17 residues. The CDR3: CASSRTSGGPDGETQYF. The CDR3 region has the DNA TGTGCCAGCAGCCGGACTAGCGGGGGCCCCGACGGGGAGACCCAGTACTTC.

CDR3 DNA: TGTGCCAGCAGCTTCCAGCTACAGGGTTACGAGCAGTACTTC. Protein sequence: CASSFQLQGYEQYF. The rearrangement uses TRBV5-6 and TRBJ2-7, with D possibly TRBD1 on 6 matching bases. Per germline, CDR1 SGHDT and CDR2 YYEEEE. CDR3 length equals 14 residues. V was shortened by 2 bases and J by 4 bases, with 13 bases between the two germline ends.

The chain is built from TRBV2 and TRBJ2-2; a possible D gene is TRBD1 (6 bases). The CDR3 sequence is 14 residues long. Between the trimmed V and J ends, which lost 7 bases and 5 bases, there was a span of 14 bases. Germline V CDR1 and CDR2: SNHLY, FYNNEI. DNA for the CDR3: TGTGCCAGCACTCAACCGACAGGAACCGGGGAGCTGTTTTTT. It yields the protein CASTQPTGTGELFF.

The table lists this clonotype with a few counts. CDR3: CASSYAGDPGPYEQYF. CDR3 DNA sequence: TGTGCCAGCAGCTACGCCGGGGATCCGGGCCCCTACGAGCAGTACTTC. V is TRBV7-9 and J is TRBJ2-7; D is perhaps TRBD2 (5 bases). V shed 4 bases and J shed 2 bases, with 18 bases lying between them. CDR1 SEHNR and CDR2 FQNEAQ come from the germline V gene (reference sequence). This CDR3 region has 16 residues.

This clonotype was observed many times. The rearrangement joins TRBV11-2 to TRBJ2-5; weak D call: TRBD1 (5 bases). The V gene's germline CDR1 is SGHAT and CDR2 FQNNGV. The V end lost 2 bases, the J end lost 5 bases, and 15 bases lay between the germline ends. CDR3 length equals 15 residues. The CDR3: CASSLIVGDWETQYF. The CDR3, as DNA: TGTGCCAGCAGCTTAATCGTAGGGGATTGGGAGACCCAGTACTTC.

This clonotype was recorded at least ten times. V is TRBV4-1 and J is TRBJ2-1; 12 positions agree with TRBD2. The length of the CDR3 is 15 residues. The germline V gene has CDR1 MGHRA and CDR2 YSYEKL. V was clipped by 7 bases and J by 7 bases; unmatched bases: 8. CDR3 sequence reads: CASTRLAGVYNEQFF. The CDR3, as DNA: TGCGCCAGCACTAGACTAGCGGGAGTTTATAATGAGCAGTTCTTC.

This clonotype was seen ten or more times. The chain couples TRBV10-3 to TRBJ2-3; 11 positions agree with TRBD2. Germline loops: CDR1 ENHRY, CDR2 SYGVKD. The CDR3 runs to 15 residues. V trimming: 6 bases; J trimming: 5 bases; junction bases outside the gene matches: 7. CDR3 sequence (DNA): TGTGCCATCAGGGATACTAGCGGGAGAGGAGATACGCAGTATTTT. This gives the protein CAIRDTSGRGDTQYF.

This clonotype was counted at least ten times. The chain has TRBV3-1 and TRBJ2-7, with D tentatively TRBD2 (6 bases). V was pared by 1 base and J by 6 bases, with 13 bases between. CDR1 is LGHDT, CDR2 YNNKEL, per germline (reference sequence). The length of the CDR3 is 14 residues. CDR3 loop: CASSQAFGGGEQYF. The CDR3 DNA follows: TGTGCCAGCAGCCAAGCTTTCGGGGGAGGCGAGCAGTACTTC.

The chain recombines TRBV20-1 with TRBJ2-2; TRBD1 aligns across 7 bases. Losses at the gene ends were 0 bases for V and 2 bases for J; bases not matched to a gene: 9. The length of the CDR3 is 17 residues. Germline V gene lookup returns CDR1 DFQATT and CDR2 SNEGSKA (reference sequence). The CDR3 sequence: CSARDLLGQVNTGELFF. In nucleotides, the CDR3 is TGCAGTGCTAGAGATTTGTTAGGACAGGTTAACACCGGGGAGCTGTTTTTT.

The V call is TRBV4-3, the J call TRBJ2-1; no firm D call. CDR3 length: 16 amino acids. Trimming cost V 0 bases and J 0 bases, with 9 bases left between them. Germline loops: CDR1 LGHNA, CDR2 YSLEER. Here the CDR3 DNA reads TGCGCCAGCAGCCAAGATATTGGCGGCTCCTACAATGAGCAGTTCTTC. The encoded protein is CASSQDIGGSYNEQFF.

The chain's CDR3 is CASSARRVETGELFF. The CDR3 DNA follows: TGTGCCAGCAGCGCCAGGCGGGTGGAAACCGGGGAGCTGTTTTTT. The chain joins TRBV11-3 to TRBJ2-2; the D gene is possibly TRBD2 (5 bases). V lost 5 bases and J 5 bases, leaving 15 bases between the germline ends. The germline V gene has CDR1 SGHNT and CDR2 YENEEA. This CDR3 comprises 15 residues.

The chain has TRBV10-2 and TRBJ2-1; 8 bases fit TRBD1. With 8 bases clipped from V and 9 bases from J, the junction kept 9 bases outside the gene matches. CDR3 length: 13 residues. Germline V gene sequence: CDR1 WSHSY, CDR2 SAAADI. CDR3: CASSTGGFGEQFF. For the CDR3, the DNA is TGCGCCAGCTCCACAGGGGGATTCGGTGAGCAGTTCTTC.

The chain links TRBV6-1 to TRBJ2-1; 8 bases are shared with TRBD1. V dropped 6 bases and J dropped 8; count of bases not matched to a gene: 9. Germline V gives CDR1 MNHNS, CDR2 SASEGT. The CDR3 totals 14 residues. CDR3 DNA sequence: TGTGCCAGCAGCTCAGGGGGCCTGAGGGATGAGCAGTTCTTC. It encodes CASSSGGLRDEQFF.

This clonotype was seen many times. The rearrangement links TRBV5-1 to TRBJ2-3; D unresolved. The V end was cut by 2 bases, the J end by 3 bases, with 7 bases between. Germline V gene sequence: CDR1 SGHRS, CDR2 YFSETQ. CDR3 length: 13 residues. The CDR3: CASSLKPTDTQYF. DNA for the CDR3: TGCGCCAGCAGCTTAAAGCCGACAGATACGCAGTATTTT.

The rearrangement uses TRBV12-5 and TRBJ2-3, with D maybe TRBD1 (6 bases). Trimming took off 1 base at V and 0 bases at J, with 17 bases between the two ends. This CDR3 comprises 18 residues. Per the germline V gene, CDR1 is LGHNT and CDR2 is FRNRAP. The CDR3 coding sequence is TGTGCTAGTGGTTTGGACCCGGCAGGAACAGGGAGCACAGATACGCAGTATTTT. It translates to CASGLDPAGTGSTDTQYF.

Many counts were recorded for this clonotype. This chain joins TRBV29-1 and TRBJ2-1; 10 bases fit TRBD2. Germline loops: CDR1 SQVTM, CDR2 ANQGSEA. Germline trimming cut 0 bases from V and 5 bases from J; bases unmatched to any gene: 10. The CDR3 is 17 residues long. The CDR3 sequence: CSVEEALAGLADNEQFF. CDR3 bases: TGCAGCGTTGAAGAGGCACTAGCGGGGCTCGCTGACAATGAGCAGTTCTTC.

This chain joins TRBV6-2 or TRBV6-3 and TRBJ2-7; D might be TRBD1 or TRBD2, each matching 5 bases. The CDR3 is 15 amino acids. Looked up from germline, CDR1 is MNHEY and CDR2 is SVGEGT. Trimming cost V 5 bases and J 4 bases, with 18 bases left between them. In nucleotides, the CDR3 is TGTGCCAGCAGTGGATCCGGGACGTCCTTTTACGAGCAGTACTTC. Residues: CASSGSGTSFYEQYF.

This clonotype has a handful of counts. The gene calls are TRBV11-2 and TRBJ2-5; possible D gene TRBD2, 7 bases. Germline V lookup: CDR1 SGHAT, CDR2 FQNNGV. The CDR3 has 15 amino acids. V was trimmed by 4 bases and J by 4 bases, leaving 16 bases between them. The CDR3 DNA reads TGTGCCAGCAGCTACATAGGGGGGGTTGTAGAGACCCAGTACTTC. Amino acids: CASSYIGGVVETQYF.

This clonotype came up a few times. This chain links TRBV27 with TRBJ2-2; 14 bases fit TRBD2. Trimming cost V 3 bases and J 6 bases; bases outside gene matches: 18. CDR1 and CDR2 from the germline V gene are MNHEY and SMNVEV (reference sequence). This CDR3 region has 21 residues. As DNA, the CDR3 is TGTGCCAGCAGTTTTAACAGCCTTGGGACTAGCGGGAGTGGGGTTCCCGGGGAGCTGTTTTTT. Its protein is CASSFNSLGTSGSGVPGELFF.

The chain links TRBV20-1 to TRBJ1-1; a possible D gene is TRBD1 (5 bases). The CDR3 is 14 amino acids. Germline V CDR1 and CDR2: DFQATT, SNEGSKA (reference sequence). V lost 2 bases, J lost 3 bases, and 13 bases lay in between. The CDR3 spells CSARSPGKDTEAFF. The CDR3, as DNA: TGCAGTGCTAGATCGCCAGGGAAAGACACTGAAGCTTTCTTT.

This clonotype was seen only a few times. The genes are TRBV10-3 and TRBJ2-3, with TRBD2 matching 9 bases. CDR1 and CDR2 (germline): ENHRY, SYGVKD. The junction had 12 bases not matched to a gene; V was cut back by 8 bases and J by 0 bases. This CDR3 spans 17 amino acids. The CDR3 reads CAIRGPSGTFSTDTQYF. The CDR3 coding sequence is TGTGCCATCCGGGGGCCTAGCGGGACCTTCAGCACAGATACGCAGTATTTT.

This clonotype showed up just a few times. The chain combines TRBV20-1 with TRBJ2-1, with a weak D call TRBD1 (5 bases). This CDR3 has 18 amino acids. Germline V gene sequence: CDR1 DFQATT, CDR2 SNEGSKA (reference sequence). The V end lost 3 bases, the J end lost 0 bases, and 21 bases lay between the germline ends. DNA of the CDR3: TGCAGTGCTAGTCGTGTAGGGGTCGCCCCCAGCTCCTACAATGAGCAGTTCTTC. Its translation: CSASRVGVAPSSYNEQFF.